The T cell receptor beta chain under discussion was sequenced for a study of T cells in tuberculosis. General study results and limits: T cells binding CD1B-GMM tetramer weakly possibly escaped the sort.

Sorting used thawed, overnight-rested PBMC stained with anti-CD3, a viability dye and GMM-loaded CD1B tetramer. The CD1B tetramers carried C32 glucose monomycolate purified from Rhodococcus equi. V lost 2 bases to trimming and J lost 6 bases, with 8 bases between them. In germline, CDR1 is SGHRS, CDR2 YFSETQ. This CDR3 comprises 13 residues. Clones were read by immunoSEQ multiplex PCR, and TCRdb kept only the in-frame ones, dropping some. This repertoire shows approximately 59,000 clones, roughly 86% found once; its top ten account for 21%. This TCR came from an adult woman with latent tuberculosis. The gene calls are TRBV5-1 and TRBJ2-2; perhaps TRBD1 as D (6 bases). Sequencing was performed on CD1b-GMM tetramer-negative cells sorted from PBMCs. The CDR3 DNA is TGCGCCAGCAGCTTAACAGGGCCCGGGGAGCTGTTTTTT. This sequence encodes CASSLTGPGELFF.